This entry describes one T cell receptor beta chain. The record originates from a study of T cell responses to AZD1222 COVID-19 vaccine. Sequencing used immunoSEQ multiplex PCR; TCRdb keeps in-frame clones, though not all of them. The table includes over 80,000 clones, approximately 90% detected once. Trimming left V 6 bases short and J 1 base short, with 10 bases between. CDR3 length equals 13 residues. Germline V gene lookup returns CDR1 MNHEY and CDR2 SVGAGI. The chain uses TRBV6-5 and TRBJ2-7; tentative D call: TRBD1 (5 bases). The receptor comes from an adult who received the AZD1222 COVID-19 vaccine. The material sequenced was peripheral blood, taken 28 days after the second AZD1222 dose. The CDR3, as DNA: TGTGCCAGCAGCCCCAGGGTGTCCTACGAGCAGTACTTC. Protein: CASSPRVSYEQYF.